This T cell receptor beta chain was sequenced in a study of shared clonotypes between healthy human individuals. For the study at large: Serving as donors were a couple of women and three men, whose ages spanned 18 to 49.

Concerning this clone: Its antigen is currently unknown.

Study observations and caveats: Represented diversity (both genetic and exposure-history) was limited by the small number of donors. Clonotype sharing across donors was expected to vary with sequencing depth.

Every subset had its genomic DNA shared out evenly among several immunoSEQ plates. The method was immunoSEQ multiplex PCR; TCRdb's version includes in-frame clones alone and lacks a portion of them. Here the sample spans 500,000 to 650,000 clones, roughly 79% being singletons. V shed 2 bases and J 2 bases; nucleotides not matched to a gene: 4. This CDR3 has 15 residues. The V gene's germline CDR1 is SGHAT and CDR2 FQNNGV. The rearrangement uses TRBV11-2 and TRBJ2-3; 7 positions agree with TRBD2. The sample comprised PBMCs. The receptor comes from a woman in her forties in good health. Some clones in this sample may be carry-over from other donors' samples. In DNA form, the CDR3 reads TGTGCCAGCAGCTTACGGGGGGAGCCCACAGATACGCAGTATTTT. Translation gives CASSLRGEPTDTQYF.